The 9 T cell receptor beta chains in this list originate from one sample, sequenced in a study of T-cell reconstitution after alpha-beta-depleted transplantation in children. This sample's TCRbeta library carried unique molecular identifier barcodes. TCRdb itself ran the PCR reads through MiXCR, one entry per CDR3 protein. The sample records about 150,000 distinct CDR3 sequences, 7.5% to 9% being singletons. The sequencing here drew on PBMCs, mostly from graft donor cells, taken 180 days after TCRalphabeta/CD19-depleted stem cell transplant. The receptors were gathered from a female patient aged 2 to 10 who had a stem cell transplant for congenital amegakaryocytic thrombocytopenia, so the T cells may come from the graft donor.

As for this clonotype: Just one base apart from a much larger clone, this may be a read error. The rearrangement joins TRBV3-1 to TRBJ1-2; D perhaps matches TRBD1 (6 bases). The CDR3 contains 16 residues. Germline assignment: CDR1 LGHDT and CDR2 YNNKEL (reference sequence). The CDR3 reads CASIQGHLQGSSGYTF. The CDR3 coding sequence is TGTGCCAGCATCCAAGGTCACCTACAGGGCAGTTCTGGCTACACCTTC.

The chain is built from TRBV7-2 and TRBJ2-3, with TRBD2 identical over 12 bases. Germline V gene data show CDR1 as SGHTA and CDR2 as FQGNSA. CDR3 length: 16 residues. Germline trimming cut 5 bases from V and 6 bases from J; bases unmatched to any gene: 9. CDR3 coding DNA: TGTGCCAGCAGCAAACTAGCGGGAGGCATCAGGGATACGCAGTATTTT. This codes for CASSKLAGGIRDTQYF.

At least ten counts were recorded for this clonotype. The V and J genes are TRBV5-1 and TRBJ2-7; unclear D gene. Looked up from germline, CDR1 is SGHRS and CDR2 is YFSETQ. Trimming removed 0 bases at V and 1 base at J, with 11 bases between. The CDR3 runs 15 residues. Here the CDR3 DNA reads TGCGCCAGCAGCTTGGGGGGAACCCTGTCCTACGAGCAGTACTTC. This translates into CASSLGGTLSYEQYF.

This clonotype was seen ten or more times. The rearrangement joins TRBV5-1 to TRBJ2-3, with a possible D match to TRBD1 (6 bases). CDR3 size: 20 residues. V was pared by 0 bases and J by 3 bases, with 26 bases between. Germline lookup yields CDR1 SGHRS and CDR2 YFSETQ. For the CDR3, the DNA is TGCGCCAGCAGCTTGGAAACGTACTCCCGAAACAGGGAATCGACAGATACGCAGTATTTT. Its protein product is CASSLETYSRNRESTDTQYF.

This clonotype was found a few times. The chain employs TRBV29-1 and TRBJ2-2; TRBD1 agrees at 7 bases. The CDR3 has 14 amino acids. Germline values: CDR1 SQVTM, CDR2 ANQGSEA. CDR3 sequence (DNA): TGCACCGGTTCCACAGGGGCTGGGACCGGGGAGCTGTTTTTT. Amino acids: CTGSTGAGTGELFF.

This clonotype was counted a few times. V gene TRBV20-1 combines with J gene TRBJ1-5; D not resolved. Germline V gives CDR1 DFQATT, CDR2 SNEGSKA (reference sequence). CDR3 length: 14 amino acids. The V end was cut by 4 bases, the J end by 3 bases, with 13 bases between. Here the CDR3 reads CSANPPWYNQPQHF. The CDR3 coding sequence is TGCAGTGCTAATCCTCCCTGGTACAATCAGCCCCAGCATTTT.

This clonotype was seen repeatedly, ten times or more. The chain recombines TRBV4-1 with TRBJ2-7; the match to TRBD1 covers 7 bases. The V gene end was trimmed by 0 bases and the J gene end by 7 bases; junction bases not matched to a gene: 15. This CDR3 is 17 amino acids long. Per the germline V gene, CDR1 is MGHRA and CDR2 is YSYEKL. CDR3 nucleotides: TGCGCCAGCAGCCAAGATCTGCGTCAGGGGGAAATAGCGGAGCAGTACTTC. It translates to CASSQDLRQGEIAEQYF.

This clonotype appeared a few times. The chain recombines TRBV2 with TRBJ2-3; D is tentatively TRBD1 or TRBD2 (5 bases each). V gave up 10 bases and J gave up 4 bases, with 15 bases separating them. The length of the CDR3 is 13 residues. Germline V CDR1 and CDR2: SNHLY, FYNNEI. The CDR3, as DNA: TGTGCCAACCGGGACGGCGGATCAGATACGCAGTATTTT. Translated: CANRDGGSDTQYF.

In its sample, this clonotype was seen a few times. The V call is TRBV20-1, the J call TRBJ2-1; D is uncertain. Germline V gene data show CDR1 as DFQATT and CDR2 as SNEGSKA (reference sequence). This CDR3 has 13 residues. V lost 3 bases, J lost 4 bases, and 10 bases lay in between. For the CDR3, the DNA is TGCAGTGCTAGGAACGGGCGTTACAATGAGCAGTTCTTC. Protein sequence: CSARNGRYNEQFF.